This T cell receptor (beta chain) is drawn from a study of T cells and Merkel cell carcinoma outcomes. Method: immunoSEQ multiplex PCR; TCRdb's copy keeps in-frame clones and lacks some. The table has over 7,500 clones, less than 90% seen once. The CDR3 length is 13 residues. The germline V and J ends were trimmed by 1 base and 0 bases, with 3 bases remaining between them. Germline V gives CDR1 SGHDN, CDR2 FVKESK. The chain has TRBV14 and TRBJ1-1; D remains ambiguous. The specimen was tumor tissue from Merkel cell carcinoma. The TCR comes from a human donor with Merkel cell carcinoma. The CDR3 bases are TGTGCCAGCAGCCAAGTCCTGAACACTGAAGCTTTCTTT. It encodes CASSQVLNTEAFF. The complete variable domain, with remaining parts taken from reference TRBV14 and TRBJ1-1, reads EAGVTQFPSHSVIEKGQTVTLRCDPISGHDNLYWYRRVMGKEIKFLLHFVKESKQDESGMPNNRFLAERTGGTYSTLKVQPAELEDSGVYFCASSQVLNTEAFFGQGTRLTVV.